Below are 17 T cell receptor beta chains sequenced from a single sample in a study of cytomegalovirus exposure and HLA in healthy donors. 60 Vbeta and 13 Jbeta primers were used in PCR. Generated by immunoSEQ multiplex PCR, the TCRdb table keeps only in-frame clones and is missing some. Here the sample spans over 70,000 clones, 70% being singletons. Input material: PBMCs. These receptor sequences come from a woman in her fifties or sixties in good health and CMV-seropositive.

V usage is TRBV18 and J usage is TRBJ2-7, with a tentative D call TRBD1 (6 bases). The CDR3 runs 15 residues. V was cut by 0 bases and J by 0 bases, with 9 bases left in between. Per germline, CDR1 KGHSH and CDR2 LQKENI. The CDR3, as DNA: TGTGCCAGCTCACCACCGGGACACAGCTCCTACGAGCAGTACTTC. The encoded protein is CASSPPGHSSYEQYF.

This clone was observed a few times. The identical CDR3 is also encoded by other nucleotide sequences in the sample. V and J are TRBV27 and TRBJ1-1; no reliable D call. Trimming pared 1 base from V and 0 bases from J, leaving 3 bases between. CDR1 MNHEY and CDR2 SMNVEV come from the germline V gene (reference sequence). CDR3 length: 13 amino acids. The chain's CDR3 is CASSLYMNTEAFF. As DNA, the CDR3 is TGTGCCAGCAGTTTATATATGAACACTGAAGCTTTCTTT.

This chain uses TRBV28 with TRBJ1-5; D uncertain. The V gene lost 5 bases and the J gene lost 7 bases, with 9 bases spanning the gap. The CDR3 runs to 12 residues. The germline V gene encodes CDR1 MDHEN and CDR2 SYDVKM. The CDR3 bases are TGTGCCAGCAGTACTTGGGCCCAGCCCCAGCATTTT. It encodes CASSTWAQPQHF.

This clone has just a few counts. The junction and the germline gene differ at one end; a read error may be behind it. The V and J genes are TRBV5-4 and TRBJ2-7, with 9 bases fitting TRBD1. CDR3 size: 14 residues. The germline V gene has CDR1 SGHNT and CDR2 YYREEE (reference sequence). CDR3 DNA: TGTGGCAGCAGCTTACAGGGGGCCTCCTACGAGCAGTACTTC. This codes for CGSSLQGASYEQYF.

The CDR3 sequence is CASSPAGPNTGELFF. The CDR3 DNA reads as TGTGCCAGCAGCCCCGCGGGGCCTAACACCGGGGAGCTGTTTTTT. The chain employs TRBV7-2 and TRBJ2-2, with TRBD2 as a possible D gene (6 bases). CDR3 size: 15 residues. The germline V gene encodes CDR1 SGHTA and CDR2 FQGNSA. Deletions cut 5 bases from V and 2 bases from J, with 12 bases between.

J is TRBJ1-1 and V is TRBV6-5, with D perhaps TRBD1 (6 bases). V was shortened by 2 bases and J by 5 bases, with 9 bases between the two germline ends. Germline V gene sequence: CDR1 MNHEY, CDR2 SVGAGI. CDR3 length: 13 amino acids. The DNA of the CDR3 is TGTGCCAGCAGTTACCCGGACAGAACTGAAGCTTTCTTT. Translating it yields CASSYPDRTEAFF.

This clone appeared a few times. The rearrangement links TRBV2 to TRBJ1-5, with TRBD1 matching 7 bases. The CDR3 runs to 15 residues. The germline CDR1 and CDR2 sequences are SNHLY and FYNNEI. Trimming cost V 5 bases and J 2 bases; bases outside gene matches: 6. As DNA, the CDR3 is TGTGCCAGCAGTACAAATACAGGGGGCAATCAGCCCCAGCATTTT. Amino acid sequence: CASSTNTGGNQPQHF. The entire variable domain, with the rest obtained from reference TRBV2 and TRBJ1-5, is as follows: EPEVTQTPSHQVTQMGQEVILRCVPISNHLYFYWYRQILGQKVEFLVSFYNNEISEKSEIFDDQFSVERPDGSNFTLKIRSTKLEDSAMYFCASSTNTGGNQPQHFGDGTRLSIL.

The CDR3 DNA follows: TGCGCCAGCAGCTCACAGGGGGAGAACACTGAAGCTTTCTTT. It yields the protein CASSSQGENTEAFF. This sequence joins TRBV5-1 and TRBJ1-1; TRBD1 aligns across 8 bases. This CDR3 region has 14 residues. Germline CDR1 is SGHRS and CDR2 is YFSETQ. V lost 3 bases, J lost 1 base, and 2 bases stayed unmatched.

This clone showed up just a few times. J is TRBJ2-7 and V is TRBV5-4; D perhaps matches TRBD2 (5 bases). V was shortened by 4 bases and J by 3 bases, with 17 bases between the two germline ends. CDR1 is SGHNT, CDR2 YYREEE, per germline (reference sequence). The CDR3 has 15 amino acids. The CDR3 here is CASSLRTGPDYEQYF. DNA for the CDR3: TGTGCCAGCAGCCTACGGACTGGGCCCGACTACGAGCAGTACTTC.

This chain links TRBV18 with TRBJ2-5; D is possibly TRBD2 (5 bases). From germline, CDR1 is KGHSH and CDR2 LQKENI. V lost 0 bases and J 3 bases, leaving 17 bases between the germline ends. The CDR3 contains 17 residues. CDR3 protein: CASSPPGFEGTKETQYF. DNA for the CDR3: TGTGCCAGCTCACCACCGGGGTTTGAGGGTACTAAAGAGACCCAGTACTTC.

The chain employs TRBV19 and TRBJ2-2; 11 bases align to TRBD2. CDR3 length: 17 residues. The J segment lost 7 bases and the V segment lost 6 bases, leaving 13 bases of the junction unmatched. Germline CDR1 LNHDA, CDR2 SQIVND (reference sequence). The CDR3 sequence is CASSLGTSGSVGGELFF. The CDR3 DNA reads TGTGCCAGTAGCCTCGGGACTAGCGGCAGCGTGGGCGGGGAGCTGTTTTTT.

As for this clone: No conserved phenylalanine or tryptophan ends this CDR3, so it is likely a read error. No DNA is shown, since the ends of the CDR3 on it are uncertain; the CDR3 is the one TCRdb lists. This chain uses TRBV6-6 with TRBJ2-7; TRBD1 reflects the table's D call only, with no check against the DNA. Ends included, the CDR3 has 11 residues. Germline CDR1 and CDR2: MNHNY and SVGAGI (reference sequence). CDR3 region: CASRKGAEVKL.

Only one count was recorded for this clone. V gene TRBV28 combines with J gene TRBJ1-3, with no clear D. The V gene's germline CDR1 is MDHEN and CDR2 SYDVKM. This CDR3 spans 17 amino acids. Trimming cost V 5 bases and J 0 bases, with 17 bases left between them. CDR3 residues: CASSPPFRGISGNTIYF. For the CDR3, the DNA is TGTGCCAGCAGTCCCCCCTTCAGAGGGATCTCTGGAAACACCATATATTTT.

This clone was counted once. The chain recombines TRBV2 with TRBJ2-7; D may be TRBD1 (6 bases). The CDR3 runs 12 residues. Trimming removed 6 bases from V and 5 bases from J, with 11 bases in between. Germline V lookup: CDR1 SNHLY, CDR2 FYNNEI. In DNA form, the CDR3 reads TGTGCCAGCAGCTACACAGGGAACGAGCAGTACTTC. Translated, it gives CASSYTGNEQYF.

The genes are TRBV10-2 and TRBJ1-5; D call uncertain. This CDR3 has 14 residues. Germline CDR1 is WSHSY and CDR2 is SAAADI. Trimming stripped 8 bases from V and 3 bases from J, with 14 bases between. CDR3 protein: CASWGSGINQPQHF. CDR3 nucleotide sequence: TGCGCCAGCTGGGGAAGCGGAATCAATCAGCCCCAGCATTTT.

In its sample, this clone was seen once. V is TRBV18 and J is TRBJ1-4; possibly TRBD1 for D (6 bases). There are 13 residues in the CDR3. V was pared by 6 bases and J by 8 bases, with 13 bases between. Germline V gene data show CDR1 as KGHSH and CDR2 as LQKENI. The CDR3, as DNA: TGTGCCAGCTCCCTGGGGACAAGGGAAAAACTGTTTTTT. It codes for CASSLGTREKLFF.

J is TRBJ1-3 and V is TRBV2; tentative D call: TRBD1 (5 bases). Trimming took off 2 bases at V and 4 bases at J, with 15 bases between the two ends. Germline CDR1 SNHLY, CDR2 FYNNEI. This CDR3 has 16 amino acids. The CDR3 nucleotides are TGTGCCAGCAGTGAAAGCGCTGGGGGGTTCGGAAACACCATATATTTT. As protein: CASSESAGGFGNTIYF.